The 21 T cell receptor beta chains below come from one sample, sequenced in a study of patients and donors after allogeneic stem cell transplantation. From the RT-PCR reads, TCRdb called clonotypes with MiXCR, one entry per CDR3 protein. Among about 960,000 distinct CDR3 sequences listed, more than 15% were seen once. The material sequenced was blood, either unsorted or a sorted T cell fraction (not recorded which). These receptors originate from a human donor who was either an allogeneic HSCT recipient or a stem cell or donor lymphocyte infusion donor (not recorded which). It is not recorded whose cells these are; they may come from a transplant donor.

This clonotype was observed a handful of times. V usage is TRBV12-3 or TRBV12-4 and J usage is TRBJ1-2; 9 positions agree with TRBD1. This CDR3 contains 14 residues. The V and J ends lost 2 bases and 8 bases, in that order; junction bases with no gene match: 6. The CDR3 sequence is CASSLRDRAAGYTF. The DNA of the CDR3 is TGTGCCAGCAGTTTACGGGACAGGGCAGCAGGCTACACCTTC.

To note about this clonotype: This may be a read error: a much more frequent sequence differs by one nucleotide. The J gene is TRBJ2-7, the V gene TRBV27; tentative D call: TRBD1 (6 bases). V was trimmed by 10 bases and J by 0 bases, leaving 10 bases between them. There are 12 residues in the CDR3. The germline gives CDR1 MNHEY, CDR2 SMNVEV (reference sequence). CDR3 loop: CATMDSSYEQYF. DNA of the CDR3: TGTGCCACCATGGACAGCTCCTACGAGCAGTACTTC.

This clonotype was picked up a small number of times. The chain combines TRBV12-3 or TRBV12-4 with TRBJ2-3, with D perhaps matching TRBD2 (5 bases). The CDR3 covers 12 residues. V was pared by 3 bases and J by 7 bases, with 8 bases between. Here the CDR3 reads CASSLMDYTQYF. The CDR3 coding sequence is TGTGCCAGCAGTTTGATGGACTATACGCAGTATTTT.

The chain carries TRBV2 and TRBJ2-7; maybe TRBD1 (6 bases). V lost 10 bases and J 3 bases, leaving 16 bases between the germline ends. The CDR3 is 13 residues long. Looked up from germline, CDR1 is SNHLY and CDR2 is FYNNEI. The CDR3 DNA reads as TGTGCCATTCGATCCGGGACACTCTACGAGCAGTACTTC. It translates to CAIRSGTLYEQYF.

This clonotype was counted a few times. The chain is built from TRBV28 and TRBJ1-2; 7 bases fit TRBD1. The CDR3 is made up of 18 amino acids. After removal of 8 bases from V and 0 bases from J, the junction contained 18 bases not matched to a gene. CDR1 is MDHEN, CDR2 SYDVKM, per germline. The CDR3 DNA is TGTGCCAGCTTTGGTGAGAGGAGGGGGCAAAAATCTAACTATGGCTACACCTTC. Translated: CASFGERRGQKSNYGYTF.

This clonotype was recorded at least ten times. This chain connects TRBV4-3 to TRBJ2-1; TRBD2 is a possible D gene (5 bases). This CDR3 contains 15 residues. V lost 0 bases to trimming and J lost 1 base, with 7 bases between them. CDR1 is LGHNA, CDR2 YSLEER, per germline. The CDR3 region is CASSQDGVSYNEQFF. The CDR3, as DNA: TGCGCCAGCAGCCAAGACGGGGTTTCCTACAATGAGCAGTTCTTC.

This sequence joins TRBV7-2 and TRBJ2-7; 8 nucleotides match TRBD1. Looked up from germline, CDR1 is SGHTA and CDR2 is FQGNSA. The ends lost 4 bases at V and 2 bases at J; junction bases unmatched: 7. The CDR3 totals 15 residues. CDR3 amino acids: CASSSRTGKTYEQYF. The CDR3 DNA follows: TGTGCCAGCAGCTCCCGGACAGGGAAGACCTACGAGCAGTACTTC.

The J gene is TRBJ2-7, the V gene TRBV11-3; 7 bases agree with TRBD2. In germline, CDR1 is SGHNT, CDR2 YENEEA. Unmatched junction bases numbered 8, after V lost 3 bases and J lost 3 bases. The CDR3 sequence is 15 residues long. The CDR3 spells CASSFPRTSGYEQYF. The CDR3 coding sequence is TGTGCCAGCAGCTTTCCCCGGACTAGTGGCTACGAGCAGTACTTC.

The V and J genes are TRBV4-1 and TRBJ1-5; 7 bases are shared with TRBD1. CDR1 is MGHRA and CDR2 is YSYEKL in the germline V gene. V trimming: 1 base; J trimming: 5 bases; junction bases outside the gene matches: 8. CDR3 length: 16 amino acids. CDR3 nucleotide sequence: TGCGCCAGCAGCCAAGTGTTCCCCAGGGGGGATCAGCCCCAGCATTTT. Translation: CASSQVFPRGDQPQHF.

The CDR3 sequence is CASGRAYYEQYF. The CDR3 bases are TGTGCCAGCGGCAGGGCCTACTACGAGCAGTACTTC. The chain has TRBV27 and TRBJ2-7, with a weak D call TRBD1 (5 bases). Trimming took 8 bases from V and 3 from J, leaving 11 bases between them. The CDR3 covers 12 residues. Germline assignment: CDR1 MNHEY and CDR2 SMNVEV (reference sequence).

V usage is TRBV20-1 and J usage is TRBJ2-1, with 7 bases matching TRBD1. J lost 0 bases, V lost 0 bases, and 2 bases had no gene match. Germline V gene data show CDR1 as DFQATT and CDR2 as SNEGSKA (reference sequence). The CDR3 totals 15 residues. The DNA for the CDR3 is TGCAGTGCTAGAGATTACAGGGGCTCCTACAATGAGCAGTTCTTC. Protein: CSARDYRGSYNEQFF.

This clonotype was counted only a few times. The chain links TRBV18 to TRBJ2-6; no clear D. The CDR3 sequence is 17 residues long. Trimming cost V 2 bases and J 0 bases, with 11 bases left between them. CDR1 and CDR2 from the germline V gene are KGHSH and LQKENI. The CDR3 sequence: CASSPKPPVSGANVLTF. The CDR3 DNA reads as TGTGCCAGCTCACCAAAACCCCCGGTCTCTGGGGCCAACGTCCTGACTTTC.

The rearrangement uses TRBV6-1 and TRBJ1-5; D is unresolved. V was shortened by 2 bases and J by 0 bases, with 14 bases between the two germline ends. The CDR3 has 17 residues. Per the germline V gene, CDR1 is MNHNS and CDR2 is SASEGT. CDR3 sequence (DNA): TGTGCCAGCAGTGAATTTGTTAGGAGGCTTAGCAATCAGCCCCAGCATTTT. This gives the protein CASSEFVRRLSNQPQHF.

This clonotype was seen only a few times. The genes are TRBV12-3 or TRBV12-4 and TRBJ2-1, with 8 bases identical to TRBD2. The CDR3 sequence is 17 residues long. V lost 4 bases, J lost 9 bases, and 17 bases stayed unmatched. CDR3 nucleotide sequence: TGTGCCAGCAGTTGGGGGCGGGGGGCGCTGGGGTTCGGTGAGCAGTTCTTC. Encoded protein: CASSWGRGALGFGEQFF.

This chain uses TRBV18 with TRBJ1-5; D may be TRBD1 (6 bases). The V end lost 6 bases, the J end lost 3 bases, and 12 bases lay between the germline ends. This CDR3 has 14 residues. The germline gives CDR1 KGHSH, CDR2 LQKENI. The CDR3 region has the DNA TGTGCCAGCTCCCACAGGGATATCAATCAGCCCCAGCATTTT. This codes for CASSHRDINQPQHF. Full variable domain (missing parts from reference TRBV18 and TRBJ1-5): NAGVMQNPRHLVRRRGQEARLRCSPMKGHSHVYWYRQLPEEGLKFMVYLQKENIIDESGMPKERFSAEFPKEGPSILRIQQVVRGDSAAYFCASSHRDINQPQHFGDGTRLSIL.

The gene calls are TRBV5-4 and TRBJ2-2; D is uncertain. The ends were cut back, 10 bases at V and 6 bases at J, with 10 bases in the middle. The CDR3 is 11 amino acids. CDR1 is SGHNT, CDR2 YYREEE, per germline (reference sequence). Here the CDR3 reads CAGFKAGELFF. DNA for the CDR3: TGTGCCGGGTTTAAGGCCGGGGAGCTGTTTTTT.

The rearrangement uses TRBV7-3 and TRBJ2-5, with D perhaps matching TRBD2 (5 bases). V was clipped by 2 bases and J by 5 bases, with 21 bases between them. Germline V gives CDR1 SGHTA, CDR2 FQGTGA. The CDR3 loop spans 17 amino acids. The CDR3 bases are TGTGCCAGCAGCTTAGCCCCTGGGGTCCACCCGGGGGAGACCCAGTACTTC. Protein sequence: CASSLAPGVHPGETQYF. The full variable domain, completed using reference TRBV7-3 and TRBJ2-5, is GAGVSQTPSNKVTEKGKYVELRCDPISGHTALYWYRQSLGQGPEFLIYFQGTGAADDSGLPNDRFFAVRPEGSVSTLKIQRTERGDSAVYLCASSLAPGVHPGETQYFGPGTRLLVL.

The chain links TRBV11-2 to TRBJ2-3; TRBD2 matches at 7 bases. The germline V gene encodes CDR1 SGHAT and CDR2 FQNNGV. V dropped 0 bases and J dropped 6; count of bases not matched to a gene: 6. The CDR3 consists of 15 residues. The CDR3 nucleotides read TGTGCCAGCAGCTTAGAGCTGCGGGGGACGGATACGCAGTATTTT. Protein product: CASSLELRGTDTQYF.

This rearrangement joins TRBV9 to TRBJ2-7; D is possibly TRBD1 (6 bases). The CDR3 spans 13 residues. Germline CDR1 and CDR2: SGDLS and YYNGEE. The ends were cut back, 2 bases at V and 3 bases at J, with 9 bases in the middle. For the CDR3, the DNA is TGTGCCAGCAGCGTGAGGGACAACTACGAGCAGTACTTC. Amino acid sequence: CASSVRDNYEQYF.

This clonotype was found many times. The chain employs TRBV12-3 or TRBV12-4 and TRBJ2-3; D not certain. The V gene lost 6 bases and the J gene lost 6 bases, with 13 bases spanning the gap. The CDR3 runs 13 residues. CDR3 residues: CASSRASWDTQYF. The CDR3, as DNA: TGTGCCAGCAGCCGGGCCTCATGGGATACGCAGTATTTT.

This chain joins TRBV5-1 and TRBJ1-2; D gene uncertain. The CDR3 has 14 amino acids. Trimming shortened V by 4 bases and J by 0 bases, and 10 bases separated the two germline ends. Germline lookup yields CDR1 SGHRS and CDR2 YFSETQ. The CDR3 loop is CASSIDTTNYGYTF. The CDR3 region has the DNA TGCGCCAGCAGCATCGACACTACTAACTATGGCTACACCTTC.